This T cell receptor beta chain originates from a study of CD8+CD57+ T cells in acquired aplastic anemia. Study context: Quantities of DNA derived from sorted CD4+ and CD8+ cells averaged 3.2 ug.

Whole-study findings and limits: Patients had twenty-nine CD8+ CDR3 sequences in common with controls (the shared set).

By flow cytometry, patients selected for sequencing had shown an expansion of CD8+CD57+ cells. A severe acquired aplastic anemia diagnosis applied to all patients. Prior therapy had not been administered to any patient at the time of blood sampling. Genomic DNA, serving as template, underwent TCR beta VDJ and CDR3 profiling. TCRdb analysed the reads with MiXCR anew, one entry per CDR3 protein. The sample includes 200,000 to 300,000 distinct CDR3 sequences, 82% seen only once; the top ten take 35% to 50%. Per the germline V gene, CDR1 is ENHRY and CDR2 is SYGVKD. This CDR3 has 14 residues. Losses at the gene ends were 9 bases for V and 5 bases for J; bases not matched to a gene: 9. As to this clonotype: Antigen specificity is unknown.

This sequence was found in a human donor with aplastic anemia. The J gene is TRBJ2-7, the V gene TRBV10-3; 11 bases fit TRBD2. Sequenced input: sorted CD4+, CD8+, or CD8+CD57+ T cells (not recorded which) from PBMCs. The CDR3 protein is CAISTPSGGHEQYF. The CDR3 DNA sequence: TGTGCCATATCCACTCCTAGCGGGGGGCACGAGCAGTACTTC.